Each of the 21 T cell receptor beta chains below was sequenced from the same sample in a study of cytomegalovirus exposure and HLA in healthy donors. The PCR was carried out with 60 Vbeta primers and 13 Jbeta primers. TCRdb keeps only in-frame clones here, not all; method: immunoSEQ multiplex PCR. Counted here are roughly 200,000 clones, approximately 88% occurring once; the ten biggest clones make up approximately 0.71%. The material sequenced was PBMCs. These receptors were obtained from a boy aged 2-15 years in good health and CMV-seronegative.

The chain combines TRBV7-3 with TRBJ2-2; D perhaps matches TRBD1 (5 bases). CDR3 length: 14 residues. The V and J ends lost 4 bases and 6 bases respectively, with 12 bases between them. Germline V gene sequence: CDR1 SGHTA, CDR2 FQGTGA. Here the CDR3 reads CASSSTGAPGELFF. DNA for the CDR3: TGTGCCAGCAGCTCAACAGGAGCCCCCGGGGAGCTGTTTTTT. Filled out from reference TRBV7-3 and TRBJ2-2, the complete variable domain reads GAGVSQTPSNKVTEKGKYVELRCDPISGHTALYWYRQSLGQGPEFLIYFQGTGAADDSGLPNDRFFAVRPEGSVSTLKIQRTERGDSAVYLCASSSTGAPGELFFGEGSRLTVL.

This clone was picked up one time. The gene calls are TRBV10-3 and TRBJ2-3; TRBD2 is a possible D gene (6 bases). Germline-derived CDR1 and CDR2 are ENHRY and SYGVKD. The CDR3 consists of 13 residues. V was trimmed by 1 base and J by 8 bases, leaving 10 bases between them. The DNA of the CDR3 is TGTGCCATCAGTGAGTTCGGAGGGCGTACGCAGTATTTT. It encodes CAISEFGGRTQYF.

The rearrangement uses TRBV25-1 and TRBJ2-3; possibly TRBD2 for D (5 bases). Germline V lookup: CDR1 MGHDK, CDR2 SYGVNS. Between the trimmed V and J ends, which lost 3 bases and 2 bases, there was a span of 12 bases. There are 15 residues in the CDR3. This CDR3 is CASSEGSPSTDTQYF. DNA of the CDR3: TGTGCCAGCAGTGAGGGGAGCCCCTCCACAGATACGCAGTATTTT.

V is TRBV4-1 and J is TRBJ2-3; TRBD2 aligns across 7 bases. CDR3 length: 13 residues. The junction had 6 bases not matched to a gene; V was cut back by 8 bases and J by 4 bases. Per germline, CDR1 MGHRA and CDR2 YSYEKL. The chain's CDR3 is CASALLAADTQYF. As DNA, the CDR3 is TGCGCCAGCGCCCTTCTAGCGGCAGATACGCAGTATTTT.

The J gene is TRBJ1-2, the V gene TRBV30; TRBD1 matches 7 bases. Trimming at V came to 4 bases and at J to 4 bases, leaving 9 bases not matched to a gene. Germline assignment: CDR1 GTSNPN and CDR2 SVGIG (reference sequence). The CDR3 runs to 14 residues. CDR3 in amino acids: CAWTSGQTTYGYTF. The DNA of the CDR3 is TGTGCCTGGACCTCGGGACAGACCACCTATGGCTACACCTTC.

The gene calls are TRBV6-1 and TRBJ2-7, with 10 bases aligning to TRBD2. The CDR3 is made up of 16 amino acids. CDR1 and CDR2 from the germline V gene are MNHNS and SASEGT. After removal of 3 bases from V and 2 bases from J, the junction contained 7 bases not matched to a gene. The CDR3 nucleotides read TGTGCCAGCAGTGATCAAGGTAGCGGGGGGACCTACGAGCAGTACTTC. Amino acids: CASSDQGSGGTYEQYF.

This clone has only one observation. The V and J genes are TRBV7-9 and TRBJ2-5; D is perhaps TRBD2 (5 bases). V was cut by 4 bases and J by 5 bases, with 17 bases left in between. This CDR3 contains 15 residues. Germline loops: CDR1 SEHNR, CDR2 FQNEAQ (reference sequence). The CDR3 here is CASSSALKGGETQYF. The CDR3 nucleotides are TGTGCCAGCAGCTCGGCACTGAAGGGCGGGGAGACCCAGTACTTC.

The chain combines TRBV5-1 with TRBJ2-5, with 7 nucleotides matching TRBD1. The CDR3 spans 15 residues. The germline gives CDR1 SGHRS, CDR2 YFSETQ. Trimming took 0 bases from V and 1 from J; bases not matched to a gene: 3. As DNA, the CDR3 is TGCGCCAGCAGCTTGGGGGACAGATTCCAAGAGACCCAGTACTTC. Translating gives CASSLGDRFQETQYF.

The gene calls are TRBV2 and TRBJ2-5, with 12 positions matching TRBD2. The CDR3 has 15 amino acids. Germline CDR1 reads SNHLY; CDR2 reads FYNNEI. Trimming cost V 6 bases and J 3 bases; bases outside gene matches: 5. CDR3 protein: CASRALAGGKETQYF. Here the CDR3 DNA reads TGTGCCAGCAGGGCACTAGCGGGAGGTAAAGAGACCCAGTACTTC. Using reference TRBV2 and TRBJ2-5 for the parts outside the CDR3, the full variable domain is EPEVTQTPSHQVTQMGQEVILRCVPISNHLYFYWYRQILGQKVEFLVSFYNNEISEKSEIFDDQFSVERPDGSNFTLKIRSTKLEDSAMYFCASRALAGGKETQYFGPGTRLLVL.

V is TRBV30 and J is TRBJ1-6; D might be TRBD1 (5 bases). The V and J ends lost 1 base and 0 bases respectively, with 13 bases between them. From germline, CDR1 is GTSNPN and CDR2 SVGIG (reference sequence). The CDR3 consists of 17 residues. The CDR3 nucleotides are TGTGCCTGGAGTGGGACATTTAAGAGCTCCTATAATTCACCCCTCCACTTT. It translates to CAWSGTFKSSYNSPLHF.

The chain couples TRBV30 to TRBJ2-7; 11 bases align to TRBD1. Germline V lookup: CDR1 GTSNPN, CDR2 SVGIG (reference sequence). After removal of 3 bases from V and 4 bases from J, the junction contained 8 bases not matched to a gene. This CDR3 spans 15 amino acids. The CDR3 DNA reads TGTGCCTGGAGCGCCGGGACAGGGGGTTGGTACGAGCAGTACTTC. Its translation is CAWSAGTGGWYEQYF.

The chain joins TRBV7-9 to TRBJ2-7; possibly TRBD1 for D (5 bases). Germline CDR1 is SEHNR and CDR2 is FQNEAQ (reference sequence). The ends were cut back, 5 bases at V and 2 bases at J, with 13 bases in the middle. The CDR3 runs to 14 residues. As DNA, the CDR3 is TGTGCCAGCAGCATTGGCCCCAGGGCCTACGAGCAGTACTTC. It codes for CASSIGPRAYEQYF. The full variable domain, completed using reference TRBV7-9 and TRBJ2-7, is DTGVSQNPRHKITKRGQNVTFRCDPISEHNRLYWYRQTLGQGPEFLTYFQNEAQLEKSRLLSDRFSAERPKGSFSTLEIQRTEQGDSAMYLCASSIGPRAYEQYFGPGTRLTVT.

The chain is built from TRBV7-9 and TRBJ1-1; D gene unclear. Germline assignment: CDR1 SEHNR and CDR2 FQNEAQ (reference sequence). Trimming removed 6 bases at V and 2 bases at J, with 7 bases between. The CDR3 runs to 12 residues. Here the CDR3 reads CASRVDNTEAFF. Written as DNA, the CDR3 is TGTGCCAGCAGGGTAGATAACACTGAAGCTTTCTTT.

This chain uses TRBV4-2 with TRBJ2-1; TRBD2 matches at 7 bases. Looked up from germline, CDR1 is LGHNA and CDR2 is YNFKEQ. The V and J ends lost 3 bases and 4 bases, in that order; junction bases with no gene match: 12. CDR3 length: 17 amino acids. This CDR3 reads CASSHLVSGEGYNEQFF. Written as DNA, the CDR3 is TGTGCCAGCAGCCACCTTGTCTCGGGGGAGGGGTACAATGAGCAGTTCTTC.

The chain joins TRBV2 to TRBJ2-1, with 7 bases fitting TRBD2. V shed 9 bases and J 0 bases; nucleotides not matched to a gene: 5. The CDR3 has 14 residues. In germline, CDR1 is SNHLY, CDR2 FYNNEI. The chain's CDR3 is CASRGVSSYNEQFF. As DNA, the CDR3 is TGTGCCAGTCGGGGGGTTAGCTCCTACAATGAGCAGTTCTTC. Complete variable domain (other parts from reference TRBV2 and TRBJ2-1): EPEVTQTPSHQVTQMGQEVILRCVPISNHLYFYWYRQILGQKVEFLVSFYNNEISEKSEIFDDQFSVERPDGSNFTLKIRSTKLEDSAMYFCASRGVSSYNEQFFGPGTRLTVL.

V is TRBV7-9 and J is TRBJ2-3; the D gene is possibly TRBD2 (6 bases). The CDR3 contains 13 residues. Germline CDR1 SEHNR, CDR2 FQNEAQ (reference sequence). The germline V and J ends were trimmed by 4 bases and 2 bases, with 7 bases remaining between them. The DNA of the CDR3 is TGTGCCAGCAGCTCGGGAGTCACAGATACGCAGTATTTT. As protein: CASSSGVTDTQYF.

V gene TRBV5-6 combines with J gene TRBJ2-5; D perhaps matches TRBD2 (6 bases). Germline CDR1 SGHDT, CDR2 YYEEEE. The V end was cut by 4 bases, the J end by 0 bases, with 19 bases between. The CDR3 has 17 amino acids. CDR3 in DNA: TGTGCCAGCAGCAAGATCCCTCCTCTAGCGAACCAAGAGACCCAGTACTTC. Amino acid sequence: CASSKIPPLANQETQYF.

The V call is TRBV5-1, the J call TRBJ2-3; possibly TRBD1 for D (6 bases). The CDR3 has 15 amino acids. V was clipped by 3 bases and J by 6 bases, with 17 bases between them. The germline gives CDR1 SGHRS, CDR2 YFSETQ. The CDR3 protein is CASSSLGGVTDTQYF. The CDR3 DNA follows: TGCGCCAGCAGCTCGCTAGGGGGAGTCACGGATACGCAGTATTTT.

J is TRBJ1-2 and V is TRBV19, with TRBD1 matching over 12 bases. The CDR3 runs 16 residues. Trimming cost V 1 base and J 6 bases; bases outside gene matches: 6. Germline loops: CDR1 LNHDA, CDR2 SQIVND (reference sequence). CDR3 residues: CASSIAGQGALDGYTF. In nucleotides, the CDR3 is TGTGCCAGTAGTATAGCGGGACAGGGGGCGCTTGATGGCTACACCTTC. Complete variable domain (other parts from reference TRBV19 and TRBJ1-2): DGGITQSPKYLFRKEGQNVTLSCEQNLNHDAMYWYRQDPGQGLRLIYYSQIVNDFQKGDIAEGYSVSREKKESFPLTVTSAQKNPTAFYLCASSIAGQGALDGYTFGSGTRLTVV.

The CDR3 DNA is TGTGCCACCAGCAGAAGCAGGGGTGTAGGGGAGCTGTTTTTT. As protein: CATSRSRGVGELFF. The gene calls are TRBV15 and TRBJ2-2, with D perhaps TRBD1 (6 bases). The CDR3 runs to 14 residues. Germline assignment: CDR1 LNHNV and CDR2 YYDKDF (reference sequence). Trimming took off 2 bases at V and 8 bases at J, with 12 bases between the two ends.

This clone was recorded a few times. As DNA, the CDR3 is TGTGCCAGCAGAAAGGACAGTTTGGGCACTGAAGCTTTCTTT. Translated: CASRKDSLGTEAFF. This rearrangement joins TRBV2 to TRBJ1-1; possibly TRBD1 for D (6 bases). The germline gives CDR1 SNHLY, CDR2 FYNNEI. V lost 6 bases and J 4 bases, leaving 15 bases between the germline ends. The CDR3 is 14 amino acids. The whole variable domain, filled in from reference TRBV2 and TRBJ1-1, reads EPEVTQTPSHQVTQMGQEVILRCVPISNHLYFYWYRQILGQKVEFLVSFYNNEISEKSEIFDDQFSVERPDGSNFTLKIRSTKLEDSAMYFCASRKDSLGTEAFFGQGTRLTVV.